This T cell receptor (beta chain) emerged from a study of liver allograft versus peripheral blood T cells. Background on the study: Blood and transplanted-liver T cell receptor repertoires from recipients were compared.

To note about this clonotype: Its antigen is still unknown.

Germline values: CDR1 MNHEY, CDR2 SVGEGT. Trimming took 6 bases from V and 0 from J; bases not matched to a gene: 13. This CDR3 region has 19 residues. Study results and caveats: Intragraft T cell receptor repertoires of liver allografts were reportedly distinct from those in peripheral blood.

Using its own MiXCR run on the reads, TCRdb lists one record per CDR3 protein. The sample records about 6,300 distinct CDR3 sequences, more than 15% being singletons. This receptor was taken from a human patient who had a liver transplant. The T cells may partly be graft donor cells. The V call is TRBV6-2 or TRBV6-3, the J call TRBJ2-7, with 14 bases matching TRBD2. As DNA, the CDR3 is TGTGCCAGCAGCTACGCACGGACTAGCGGGGGGATCGTCTCCTACGAGCAGTACTTC. Translating it yields CASSYARTSGGIVSYEQYF.